A single sample is the source of the 3 T cell receptor beta chains below, sequenced in a study of blood T cells in healthy people across ages. Sample-barcoded 5' priming and a J-beta primer mix drove a second PCR of roughly 6 to 12 cycles. TCRdb reprocessed the 5' RACE reads with MiXCR, giving one entry per CDR3 protein. The repertoire includes roughly 1,100,000 distinct CDR3 sequences, under 30% of them detected once, and about 0.72% sits in the top ten. The same sample was also used in a study of T cells of mothers and their children.

Sequencing input: blood. The receptors shown here come from a girl aged 2-10 years in good health.

The rearrangement joins TRBV11-2 to TRBJ2-7, with TRBD2 matching 13 bases. The trim removed 4 bases at V and 7 bases at J, leaving 10 bases unmatched. This CDR3 spans 16 amino acids. CDR1 and CDR2 (germline): SGHAT, FQNNGV. The CDR3 spells CASSSVGLAGRGEQYF. CDR3 in DNA: TGTGCCAGCAGCTCAGTGGGACTAGCGGGAAGGGGTGAGCAGTACTTC.

This rearrangement joins TRBV12-3 or TRBV12-4 to TRBJ1-2; D is perhaps TRBD1 (5 bases). The length of the CDR3 is 14 residues. V was cut by 6 bases and J by 0 bases, with 11 bases left in between. CDR3 in DNA: TGTGCCAGCAGCGTGGACAAAGCTAACTATGGCTACACCTTC. This codes for CASSVDKANYGYTF.

A few counts support this clonotype. The chain uses TRBV4-2 and TRBJ2-1; 9 bases agree with TRBD2. The CDR3 covers 16 residues. CDR1 is LGHNA, CDR2 YNFKEQ, per germline. With 1 base clipped from V and 2 bases from J, the junction kept 3 bases outside the gene matches. The CDR3 nucleotides read TGTGCCAGCAGCCAAGGGCTAGCGGGAACCTACAATGAGCAGTTCTTC. This encodes CASSQGLAGTYNEQFF.